This T cell receptor beta chain was found in a study of Graves' ophthalmopathy and Graves' hyperthyroidism. Amplification of TCR beta CDR3 regions used RNA transcripts. First-round RT-PCR used HTBI primers; second-round multiplex PCR followed. TCRdb re-analysed the multiplex PCR reads in MiXCR, keeping a single row per CDR3 protein. This table has around 590,000 distinct CDR3 sequences, 35% to 45% appearing once. As to this clonotype: Its antigen is unknown.

Recruitment covered hyperthyroidism patients aged 18 to 65 whose new diagnosis was of under 2 months' duration. Patients were left out if they had other autoimmune diseases, uncontrolled infections, pregnancy or lactation. Diagnoses were established from clinical symptoms, serum thyroxine, TRAb, thyroid ultrasound and orbital computed tomography. Study-wide findings and caveats: At about 69% sensitivity and approximately 72% specificity, the model predicted progression of the ophthalmopathy.

The specimen was peripheral blood or thyroid tissue (not recorded which). The sequence came from an adult man with Graves' hyperthyroidism.

The DNA of the CDR3 is TGCAGTGCTGCCTTTAGTCCGAGCAGCAATCAGCCCCAGCATTTT. It encodes CSAAFSPSSNQPQHF. V gene TRBV20-1 combines with J gene TRBJ1-5; no definite D call. The CDR3 runs 15 residues. Trimming left V 5 bases short and J 1 base short, with 15 bases between. Germline V gene lookup returns CDR1 DFQATT and CDR2 SNEGSKA (reference sequence).